This TCR beta chain was observed in a study of T cells in localized non-small cell lung cancer. Sequencing used immunoSEQ multiplex PCR; TCRdb keeps in-frame clones, though not all of them. The sample shows about 24,000 clones, roughly 87% of them seen only once. Germline V CDR1 and CDR2: SGDLS, YYNGEE. V lost 4 bases to trimming and J lost 8 bases, with 22 bases between them. This CDR3 has 16 residues. The source is a male donor older than 55 with stage I squamous cell lung carcinoma. This material consisted of peripheral blood, taken before any cancer treatment. The chain combines TRBV9 with TRBJ2-1; TRBD2 is a possible D gene (6 bases). DNA for the CDR3: TGTGCCAGCAGCTCCTCCGGGACGGTGTGGGAGGATGAGCAGTTCTTC. It encodes CASSSSGTVWEDEQFF.